A selection of T cell receptor beta chains follows, all from one sample in a study of OX40 agonist ivuxolimab in advanced cancers. Using immunoSEQ multiplex PCR, the repertoire was profiled, and TCRdb retains in-frame clones only, with some absent. The repertoire holds 45,000 to 55,000 clones, with roughly 80% as singletons. The source material was CD4+ or CD8+ T cells sorted from blood, sampled in a trial of the OX40 agonist ivuxolimab. These receptors all come from an adult with an advanced solid tumor such as melanoma, head and neck, liver or kidney cancer. Each CDR3 is given with its conserved first and last residue. D genes are given only for firm matches. A row's size may be missing; if present it is once, few, many or a size class.

CDR3 DNA,CDR3 protein,D gene,J gene,clone size,V gene
TGCGCCAGCAGCACAGGACAGGGCCGGTTAGGCTACACCTTC,CASSTGQGRLGYTF,TRBD1,TRBJ1-2,few,TRBV4-1
TGTGCCAGCAGGTACAGGGCCTACACAGATACGCAGTATTTT,CASRYRAYTDTQYF,.,TRBJ2-3,.,TRBV6-5
TGTGCCAGCAGCTCCCCAAATCAGCCCCAGCATTTT,CASSSPNQPQHF,.,TRBJ1-5,.,TRBV7-9
TGTGCCTGGAGTGTACTACCACTCCAAGAGACCCAGTACTTC,CAWSVLPLQETQYF,.,TRBJ2-5,few,TRBV30
TGTGCCACCAGCAGATTACAGGGGGGATCGACCTACGAGCAGTACTTC,CATSRLQGGSTYEQYF,TRBD1,TRBJ2-7,.,TRBV15
TGCGCCAGCAGCCAAGAATCCCGGGGGTACACCGGGGAGCTGTTTTTT,CASSQESRGYTGELFF,.,TRBJ2-2,.,TRBV4-3
TGTGCCAGCAGCGTAGCATGGCCGGAGCTCAGCTCTGGAAACACCATATATTTT,CASSVAWPELSSGNTIYF,.,TRBJ1-3,.,TRBV9
TGTGCCAGCAGCTTAGTCAGGGGGGGAGGCTACACCTTC,CASSLVRGGGYTF,TRBD1,TRBJ1-2,.,TRBV11-2
TGTGCCTGGAGCGAAGCGGGGGTAGAGACCCAGTACTTC,CAWSEAGVETQYF,TRBD2,TRBJ2-5,.,TRBV30
TGTGCCAGCAGCGTAGAAGTAGCGGGGGCCCTTAGCTCCTACAATGAGCAGTTCTTC,CASSVEVAGALSSYNEQFF,TRBD2,TRBJ2-1,.,TRBV9
TGTGCCAGCAGCGTAGGGCGGGAAGGCACAGATACGCAGTATTTT,CASSVGREGTDTQYF,.,TRBJ2-3,.,TRBV9
TGTGCCAGCAGCCACTCACTAGGATTCGGAAACATTCAGTACTTC,CASSHSLGFGNIQYF,.,TRBJ2-4,.,TRBV14
TGTGCCAGCAGATCGGGACAGCTGCACAATGAGCAGTTCTTC,CASRSGQLHNEQFF,TRBD1,TRBJ2-1,few,TRBV6-5
TGTGCCAGCAGCTTGGGGCAGGGGACCATGAACACTGAAGCTTTCTTT,CASSLGQGTMNTEAFF,.,TRBJ1-1,once,TRBV5-6
TGTGCCAGCTCACTGAAGCAGGGCAACGAGCAGTACTTC,CASSLKQGNEQYF,.,TRBJ2-7,.,TRBV18
TGTGCCACCAGCAGTTATGGCTTTTGGGGAGAGAGTACCAAAAACATTCAGTACTTC,CATSSYGFWGESTKNIQYF,.,TRBJ2-4,once,TRBV15
TGTGCCAGCACCCTGACTAGCGGAGAGACCCAGTACTTC,CASTLTSGETQYF,TRBD2,TRBJ2-5,.,TRBV2
TGTGCTAGTGCTTATGCGGGAAGCTCCTACAATGAGCAGTTCTTC,CASAYAGSSYNEQFF,.,TRBJ2-1,.,TRBV12-5
TGTGCCAGCAGCCCAGGACAGGGCGTCGATAATTCACCCCTCCACTTT,CASSPGQGVDNSPLHF,TRBD1,TRBJ1-6,.,TRBV5-4
TGTGCCAGTAGTATCTGGACTAGCTCCTACAATGAGCAGTTCTTC,CASSIWTSSYNEQFF,TRBD2,TRBJ2-1,.,TRBV19
TGTGCCAGCAGCTCGGATTTCTGGAATTCACCCCTCCACTTT,CASSSDFWNSPLHF,.,TRBJ1-6,.,TRBV7-9
TGTGCCAGCAGCTTCCGACTAGCGACCACAGATACGCAGTATTTT,CASSFRLATTDTQYF,TRBD2,TRBJ2-3,once,TRBV7-2